What follows describes a single T cell receptor (beta chain). No antigen is known for it. This sample is drawn from a study of T cell responses to AZD1222 COVID-19 vaccine. Notes on the study in general: Baseline serology detected seropositivity in only 5 to 7 AZD1222 recipients. There were mostly white British donors and more females than males, and clonal diversity was possibly underestimated. Nearly half of spike-specific TCRs reportedly go after variant regions that carry no mutations. Vaccination with two AZD1222 doses was followed by a rise in Spike-specific TCR breadth and depth.

Measured with immunoSEQ multiplex PCR; TCRdb has only the in-frame clones, and not every one. Here the sample spans around 130,000 clones, roughly 86% being singletons. The CDR3 totals 16 residues. J lost 8 bases, V lost 6 bases, and 16 bases had no gene match. CDR1 LGHDT and CDR2 YNNKEL come from the germline V gene (reference sequence). V usage is TRBV3-1 (or the pseudogene TRBV3-2) and J usage is TRBJ2-4; 7 bases are shared with TRBD1. This clonotype was obtained from an adult in good health. The specimen comprised peripheral blood, sampled on day 0 of AZD1222 vaccination. The CDR3: CASRSIDRAPTYIQYF. The CDR3 nucleotides read TGTGCCAGCAGGTCAATAGACAGGGCACCCACGTACATTCAGTACTTC.